This T cell receptor beta chain was identified in a study of cytomegalovirus exposure and HLA in healthy donors. Vbeta (60) and Jbeta (13) primers were used in the PCR. Authors' processing steps: Counted up in a later analysis, unique TCR beta chains came to about 80 million, with around 11 million shared. Profiling relied on immunoSEQ multiplex PCR, and the TCRdb table lists in-frame clones only, not all of them. The V and J calls and clone size come from that table; D and trimming were worked out from the DNA. This sample has about 98,000 clones, with more than 70% found just once. The clonotype was recovered from a man aged 18 to 35 in good health and CMV-seropositive. The sequencing input was PBMCs.

This CDR3 is CASSPYNINRGRPRAYEQYF. CDR3 in DNA: TGTGCCAGCAGTCCTTACAATATTAACCGGGGTCGCCCGAGGGCCTACGAGCAGTACTTC. This chain connects TRBV28 to TRBJ2-7, with D perhaps matching TRBD2 (5 bases). V was clipped by 5 bases and J by 2 bases, with 31 bases between them. CDR1 is MDHEN, CDR2 SYDVKM, per germline. The CDR3 extends over 20 amino acids.